The clone carrying this T cell receptor (beta chain) occurred many times. Antigen unknown. This sample was taken from a study of molecular identifiers for immune sequencing clone quantification. Study-wide points: Jurkat TCR RNA from one cell was spiked into one million naive cells, and it was reportedly detectable there. In naive cells, under 1% of molecules belonged to clones above 20 RNA copies, against over 97% in effector cells.

CDR1 and CDR2 from the germline V gene are SGHDT and YYEEEE. The CDR3 length is 14 residues. V trimming: 1 base; J trimming: 2 bases; junction bases outside the gene matches: 2. TCR libraries were built in bulk with a published protocol and specific TCR primers. TCRdb passed the PCR reads through MiXCR, listing each CDR3 protein once. The sample has more than 50,000 distinct CDR3 sequences; 15% to 20% are singletons. This chain joins TRBV5-6 and TRBJ2-7; TRBD2 matches 8 bases. Material for sequencing was naive CD8+ T cells from blood, with Jurkat cell RNA spiked in. Subset indicated: FACS-sorted CD8+CD4-CCR7+CD45RA+ naive T cells. This receptor was identified in a human donor in good health. Some libraries in this study had Jurkat cell RNA spiked in. CDR3 nucleotides: TGTGCCAGCAGCTTGTTAGCGGGGCCCTACGAGCAGTACTTC. Translated, it gives CASSLLAGPYEQYF.